Given below is one TCR beta chain in context. This clonotype has only a few counts. This clone's antigen is unknown. Base qualities are not recorded, but no much larger clone differs from it by a single base. This sample was included in a study of T cell repertoires in cytomegalovirus infection (dated by TCRdb to between 2018 and 2020). Concerning the study at large: Donor HLA type was relevant to the analysis, as public TCR beta signatures indicated carriage of CMV infection together with the matching HLA type. What the work shows at the level of the full study, not this receptor alone: In both this cohort and an independent cohort of 350 or so donors, the cumulative frequency of public TCR beta family members distinguished carriers of CMV infection plus the relevant HLA type. The ex vivo response was dominated by HLA-C-restricted CMV-specific TCR beta clonotypes, and the single most frequent clonotype in two of eight donors was supplied by these HLA-C-restricted clonotypes.

The germline V gene supplies CDR1 LGHNA and CDR2 YSLEER. From the cysteine up to the phenylalanine, the CDR3 has a length of 14 residues. The sequence is cut down to CDR3 DNA, 42 bases in frame from base 1. V drops 0 bases and J drops 6 bases, leaving 6 bases in between. Instrument used: Illumina HiSeq 1500. TCRdb passed the public sequencing reads through fastp at Q25 and MiXCR, retaining productive beta sequences. Each record represents a unique CDR3 protein, reported with the most common genes and DNA among its rows. In this sample the table shows approximately 250,000 distinct CDR3 sequences, roughly 9.1% of which occur a single time. Approximately 16% of the sample comes from the top ten.

Input material: PBMCs. The chain joins TRBV4-3 to TRBJ1-6, with the D segment identity uncertain. The sequence was collected from a human donor in good health (CMV status not recorded). Some clones in this sample may be carry-over from other donors' samples. The nucleotide sequence is given as TGCGCCAGCAGCCAAGAGGCGGGTAATTCACCCCTCCACTTT. It translates as CASSQEAGNSPLHF.